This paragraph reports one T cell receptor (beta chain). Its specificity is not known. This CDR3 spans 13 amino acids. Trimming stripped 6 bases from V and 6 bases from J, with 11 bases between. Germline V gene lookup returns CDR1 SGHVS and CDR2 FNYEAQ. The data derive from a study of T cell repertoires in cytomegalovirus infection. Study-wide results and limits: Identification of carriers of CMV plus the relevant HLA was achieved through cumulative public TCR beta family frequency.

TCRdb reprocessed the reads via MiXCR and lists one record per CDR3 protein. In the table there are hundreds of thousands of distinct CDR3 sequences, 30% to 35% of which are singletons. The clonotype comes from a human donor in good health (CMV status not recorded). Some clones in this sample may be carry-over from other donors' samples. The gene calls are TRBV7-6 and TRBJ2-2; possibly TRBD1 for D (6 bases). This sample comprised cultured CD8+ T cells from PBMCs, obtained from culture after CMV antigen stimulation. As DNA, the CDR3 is TGTGCCAGCAGGGAAACAGGGCCCGGGGAGCTGTTTTTT. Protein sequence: CASRETGPGELFF.